This T cell receptor beta chain was captured in a study of T cell repertoires in cytomegalovirus infection. For the study at large: Through public TCR beta signatures, both CMV infection and matching HLA type were indicated. General study results and limits: Cumulated frequencies of public TCR beta families served to identify carriers of CMV plus the relevant HLA.

TCRdb itself ran the reads through MiXCR, one entry per CDR3 protein. Here the sample spans over 450,000 distinct CDR3 sequences, 11% being singletons. This clonotype was found many times. Its antigen remains unknown. This CDR3 contains 13 residues. Germline trimming cut 5 bases from V and 5 bases from J; bases unmatched to any gene: 2. Germline-derived CDR1 and CDR2 are LGHNA and YNFKEQ. The sequenced material came from PBMCs. The J gene is TRBJ2-2, the V gene TRBV4-2, with TRBD2 matching over 7 bases. This clonotype originated in a human donor in good health (CMV status not recorded). Some clones in this sample may be carry-over from other donors' samples. CDR3 DNA: TGTGCCAGCAGCTTTAGCGGGACCGGGGAGCTGTTTTTT. It is translated as CASSFSGTGELFF.